The rows below give T cell receptor beta chains drawn from one sample of a study of response to subunit inactivated influenza vaccine. A single record per CDR3 protein comes from TCRdb applying MiXCR to the RT-PCR reads. The sample includes 860,000 or so distinct CDR3 sequences, approximately 22% seen only once; the top ten take about 10%. The specimen was PBMCs from blood, collected roughly 5 days after vaccination. All receptors come from a man aged 45 to 65 who received an inactivated influenza vaccine. CDR3s include the opening cysteine and the closing phenylalanine or tryptophan. Fields, in order: V gene, J gene, D gene, clone size, CDR3 DNA, CDR3 protein. A D gene is named only where the DNA matches it firmly. Size is omitted from some rows. Given values are once, few, many or a class for expanded clones.

TRBV7-2	TRBJ2-1	NA	few	TGTGCCAGCAGCTTAAGTCGTAGGTTGGATGAGCAGTTCTTC	CASSLSRRLDEQFF
TRBV28	TRBJ2-1	NA	NA	TGTGCCAGCTCTTTCCTTCGACTAGAAAGAGGCAATGAGCAGTTCTTC	CASSFLRLERGNEQFF
TRBV20-1	TRBJ1-1	NA	NA	TGCAGTGCTTTAGACCGAGCGCGGGCTTTCTTT	CSALDRARAFF
TRBV5-5	TRBJ1-3	NA	few	TGTGCCAGCAGCTTGGATGACAGATCCTTCTCTGGAAACACCATATATTTT	CASSLDDRSFSGNTIYF
TRBV7-9	TRBJ2-1	NA	NA	TGTGCCAGCAGCTTAGTGAAGGGACCTCGCTCCTACAATGAGCAGTTCTTC	CASSLVKGPRSYNEQFF
TRBV20-1	TRBJ2-3	TRBD1	many	TGCAGTGCTAGACCCTACAGGGGGAAATTGACAGATACGCAGTATTTT	CSARPYRGKLTDTQYF
TRBV7-8	TRBJ2-1	NA	once	TGTGCCAGCAGCTTACCGGGAGCCTACAATGAGCAGTTCTTC	CASSLPGAYNEQFF
TRBV2	TRBJ2-7	NA	NA	TGTGCCGGACAGGGAGGGCGAAGTTTCGAGCAGTACTTC	CAGQGGRSFEQYF
TRBV5-1	TRBJ2-1	TRBD2	NA	TGCGCCAGCAGCCCGCGGACTAGCGGGGAGAGCTCCTACAATGAGCAGTTCTTC	CASSPRTSGESSYNEQFF
TRBV7-8	TRBJ2-1	NA	few	TGTGCCAGCAGCTTAGCGGTAGGGATAAATGAGCAGTTCTTC	CASSLAVGINEQFF
TRBV12-3/TRBV12-4	TRBJ2-7	NA	NA	TGTGCCAGCAGTCGGGGCGGGACCTACGAGCAGTACTTC	CASSRGGTYEQYF
TRBV7-9	TRBJ1-2	TRBD1	few	TGTGCCAGCAGCTCTTCCGGGACAGATTATGGCTACACCTTC	CASSSSGTDYGYTF
TRBV4-3	TRBJ2-7	NA	NA	TGCGCCAGCAGCCAAGATTCGAGCGGCAGCTCCTACGAGCAGTACTTC	CASSQDSSGSSYEQYF
TRBV20-1	TRBJ2-2	NA	few	TGCAGCGCTAGAACCGGACCCGCGAACACCGGGGAGCTGTTTTTT	CSARTGPANTGELFF
TRBV20-1	TRBJ1-2	NA	NA	TGCAGTGCTAGGATGGGGCCAGGGAGTGACTATGGCTACACCTTC	CSARMGPGSDYGYTF
TRBV7-8	TRBJ2-5	NA	many	TGTGCCAGCAGCTTAGACAGGGCCCAAGAGACCCAGTACTTC	CASSLDRAQETQYF
TRBV4-2	TRBJ1-2	NA	many	TGTGCCAGCAGAATCGGGGGAGGGTATGGCTACACCTTC	CASRIGGGYGYTF
TRBV7-9	TRBJ2-5	NA	few	TGTGCCAGCAGCTTAGTGGCATGGGCCACAAAAGAGACCCAGTACTTC	CASSLVAWATKETQYF
TRBV7-9	TRBJ1-2	NA	NA	TGTGCCAGCAGCTTAGTTTACACGGTGGCTAACTATGGCTACACCTTC	CASSLVYTVANYGYTF
TRBV2	TRBJ1-2	TRBD1	few	TGTGCCAGCAGTGAAGCGTCGGCCCGGACAGGGCGGTGGGGCTACACCTTC	CASSEASARTGRWGYTF
TRBV4-3	TRBJ2-1	NA	once	TGCGCCAGCACCCTAGACAGGTTTTCCTACAATGAGCAGTTCTTC	CASTLDRFSYNEQFF
TRBV5-8	TRBJ2-1	TRBD1	NA	TGTGCCAGCAGAGGACAGGTCAATGAGCAGTTCTTC	CASRGQVNEQFF
TRBV20-1	TRBJ2-1	NA	NA	TGCAGTAGGACTAAAAGCAACAATGAGCAGTTCTTC	CSRTKSNNEQFF
TRBV20-1	TRBJ1-6	NA	few	TGCAGTGTCCGTGCGGGTGGCTATTCACCCCTCCACTTT	CSVRAGGYSPLHF
TRBV4-3	TRBJ1-5	NA	NA	TGCGCCAGCAGCCAAGACCGGGGCTATCAGCCCCAGCATTTT	CASSQDRGYQPQHF
TRBV6-2/TRBV6-3	TRBJ2-2	TRBD2	NA	TGTGCCAGCAGGGTAGCGGGAGAATACACCGGGGAGCTGTTTTTT	CASRVAGEYTGELFF
TRBV11-2	TRBJ2-2	NA	many	TGTGCCAGCAGCCGGGGGAACACCGGGGAGCTGTTTTTT	CASSRGNTGELFF
TRBV4-3	TRBJ2-3	TRBD2	NA	TGCGCCAGCAGCCAAGCTTGGCGGGAGACAGATACGCAGTATTTT	CASSQAWRETDTQYF
TRBV27	TRBJ1-1	TRBD1	medium-sized	TGTGCCAGCAGCCCATCCTGGACAGGGATGAACACTGAAGCTTTCTTT	CASSPSWTGMNTEAFF
TRBV10-2	TRBJ2-6	TRBD1	NA	TGCGCCAGCCGAAACAGGGGTCGAGGGGCCAACGTCCTGACTTTC	CASRNRGRGANVLTF
TRBV30	TRBJ2-6	NA	NA	TGTGCCTGGACCTATAGTTACAGTGTGGGTGGGGCCAACGTCCTGACTTTC	CAWTYSYSVGGANVLTF
TRBV3-1	TRBJ2-5	TRBD2	NA	TGTGCCAGCAGTCCTTCCGGGACTACTGAGACCCAGTACTTC	CASSPSGTTETQYF
TRBV20-1	TRBJ1-1	NA	NA	TGCAGTGCTAGAGATACAGGGAGCGGCACTGAAGCTTTCTTT	CSARDTGSGTEAFF